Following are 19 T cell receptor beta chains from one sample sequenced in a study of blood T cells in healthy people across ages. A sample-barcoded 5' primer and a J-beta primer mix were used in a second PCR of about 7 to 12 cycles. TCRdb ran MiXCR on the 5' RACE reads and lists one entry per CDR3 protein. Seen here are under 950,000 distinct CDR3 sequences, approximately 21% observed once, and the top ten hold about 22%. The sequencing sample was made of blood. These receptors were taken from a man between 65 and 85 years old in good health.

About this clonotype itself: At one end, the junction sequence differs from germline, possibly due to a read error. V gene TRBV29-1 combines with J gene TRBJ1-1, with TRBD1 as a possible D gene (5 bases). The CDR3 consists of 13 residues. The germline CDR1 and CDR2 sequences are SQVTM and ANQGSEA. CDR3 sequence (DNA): TGCAGCGTGCTCTTGGGGGGGAACGCTGAAGCTTTCTTT. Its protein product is CSVLLGGNAEAFF.

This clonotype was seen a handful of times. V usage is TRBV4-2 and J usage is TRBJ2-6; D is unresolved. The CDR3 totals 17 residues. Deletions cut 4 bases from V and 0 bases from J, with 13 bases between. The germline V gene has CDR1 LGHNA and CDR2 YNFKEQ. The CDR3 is CASSPQGFSSGANVLTF. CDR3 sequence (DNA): TGTGCCAGCAGCCCTCAAGGGTTTAGCTCTGGGGCCAACGTCCTGACTTTC.

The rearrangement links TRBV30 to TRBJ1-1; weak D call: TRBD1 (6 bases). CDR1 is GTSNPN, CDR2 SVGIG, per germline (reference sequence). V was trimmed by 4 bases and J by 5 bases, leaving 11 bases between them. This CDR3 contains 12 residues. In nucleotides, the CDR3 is TGTGCCTGGACTGGAGGGGGGACTGAAGCTTTCTTT. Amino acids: CAWTGGGTEAFF.

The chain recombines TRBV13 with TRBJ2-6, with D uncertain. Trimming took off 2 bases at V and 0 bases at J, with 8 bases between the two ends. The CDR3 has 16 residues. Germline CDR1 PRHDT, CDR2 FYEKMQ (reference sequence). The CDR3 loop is CASSLTVISGANVLTF. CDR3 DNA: TGTGCCAGCAGCTTAACAGTCATCTCTGGGGCCAACGTCCTGACTTTC.

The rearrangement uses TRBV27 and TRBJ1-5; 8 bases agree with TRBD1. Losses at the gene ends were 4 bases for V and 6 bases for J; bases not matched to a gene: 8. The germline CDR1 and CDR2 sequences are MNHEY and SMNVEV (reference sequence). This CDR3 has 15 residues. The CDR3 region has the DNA TGTGCCAGCAGTTCTGCAGGGGGCTGGGTTCAGCCCCAGCATTTT. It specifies CASSSAGGWVQPQHF.

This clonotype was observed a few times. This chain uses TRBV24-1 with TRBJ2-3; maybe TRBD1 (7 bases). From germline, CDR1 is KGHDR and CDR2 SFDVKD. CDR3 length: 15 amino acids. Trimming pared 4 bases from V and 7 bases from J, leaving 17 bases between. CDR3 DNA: TGTGCCACCAGTGACCCGCGACAGGGAGGAAATACGCAGTATTTT. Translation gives CATSDPRQGGNTQYF.

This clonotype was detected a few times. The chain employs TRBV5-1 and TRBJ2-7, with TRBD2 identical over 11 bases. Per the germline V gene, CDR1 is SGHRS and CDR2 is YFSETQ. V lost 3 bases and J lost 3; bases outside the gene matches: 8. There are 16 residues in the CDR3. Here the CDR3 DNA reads TGCGCCAGCAGCTCTGGGACTAGCGGCACCGACTACGAGCAGTACGTC. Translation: CASSSGTSGTDYEQYV.

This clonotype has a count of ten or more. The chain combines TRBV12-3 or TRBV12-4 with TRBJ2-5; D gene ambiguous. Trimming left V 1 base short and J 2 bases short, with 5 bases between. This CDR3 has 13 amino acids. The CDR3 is CASSLGGQETQYF. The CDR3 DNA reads TGTGCCAGCAGTTTAGGGGGACAAGAGACCCAGTACTTC.

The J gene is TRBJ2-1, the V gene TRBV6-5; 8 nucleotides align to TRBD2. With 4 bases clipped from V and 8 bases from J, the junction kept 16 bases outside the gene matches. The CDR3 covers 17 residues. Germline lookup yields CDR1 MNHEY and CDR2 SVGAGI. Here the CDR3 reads CASSSPLRRGRIDEQFF. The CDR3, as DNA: TGTGCCAGCAGTTCCCCCCTTAGGCGCGGGAGGATCGATGAGCAGTTCTTC.

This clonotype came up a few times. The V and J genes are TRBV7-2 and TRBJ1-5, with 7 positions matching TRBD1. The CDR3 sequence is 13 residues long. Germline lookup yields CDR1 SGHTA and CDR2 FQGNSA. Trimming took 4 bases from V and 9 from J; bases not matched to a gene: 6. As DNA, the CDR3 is TGTGCCAGCAGCTCGACAGGGCCCCCGCCCCAGCATTTT. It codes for CASSSTGPPPQHF.

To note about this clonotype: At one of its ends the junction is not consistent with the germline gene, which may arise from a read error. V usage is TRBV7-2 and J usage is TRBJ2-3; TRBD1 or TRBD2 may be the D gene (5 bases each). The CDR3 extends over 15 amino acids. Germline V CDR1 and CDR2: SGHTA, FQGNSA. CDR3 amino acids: CASSKEGRTLDTRYF. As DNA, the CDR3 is TGTGCCAGCAGCAAAGAGGGACGGACGTTAGATACGCGGTATTTT.

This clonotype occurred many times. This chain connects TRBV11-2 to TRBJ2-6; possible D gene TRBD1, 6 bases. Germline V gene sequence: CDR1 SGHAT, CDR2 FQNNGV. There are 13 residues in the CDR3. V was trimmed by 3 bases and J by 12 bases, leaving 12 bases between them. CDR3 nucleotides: TGTGCCAGCAGCTTTCAGGGGACCAGCGTCCTGACTTTC. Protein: CASSFQGTSVLTF.

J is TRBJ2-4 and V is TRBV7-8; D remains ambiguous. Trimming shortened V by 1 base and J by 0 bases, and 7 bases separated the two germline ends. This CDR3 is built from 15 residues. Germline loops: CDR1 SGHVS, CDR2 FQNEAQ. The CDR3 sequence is CASSLGAIAKNIQYF. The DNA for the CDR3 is TGTGCCAGCAGCTTAGGAGCCATAGCCAAAAACATTCAGTACTTC. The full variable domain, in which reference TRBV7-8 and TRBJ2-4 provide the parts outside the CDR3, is GAGVSQSPRYKVAKRGQDVALRCDPISGHVSLFWYQQALGQGPEFLTYFQNEAQLDKSGLPSDRFFAERPEGSVSTLKIQRTQQEDSAVYLCASSLGAIAKNIQYFGAGTRLSVL.

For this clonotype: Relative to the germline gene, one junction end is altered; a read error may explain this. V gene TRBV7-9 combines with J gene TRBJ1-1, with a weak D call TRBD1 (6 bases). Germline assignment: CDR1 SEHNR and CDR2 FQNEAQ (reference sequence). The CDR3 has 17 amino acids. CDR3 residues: CASSFNRGLRGDTDAFF. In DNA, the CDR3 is TGTGCCAGCAGCTTCAATAGGGGTTTAAGGGGGGACACTGACGCTTTCTTT. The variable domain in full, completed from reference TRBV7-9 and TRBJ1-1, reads DTGVSQNPRHKITKRGQNVTFRCDPISEHNRLYWYRQTLGQGPEFLTYFQNEAQLEKSRLLSDRFSAERPKGSFSTLEIQRTEQGDSAMYLCASSFNRGLRGDTDAFFGQGTRLTVV.

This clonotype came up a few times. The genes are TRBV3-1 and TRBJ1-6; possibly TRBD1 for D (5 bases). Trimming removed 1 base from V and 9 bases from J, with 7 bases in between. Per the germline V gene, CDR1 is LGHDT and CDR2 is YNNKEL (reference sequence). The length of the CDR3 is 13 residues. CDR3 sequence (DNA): TGTGCCAGCAGCCAAGCAGGGACTTCACCCCTCCACTTT. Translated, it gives CASSQAGTSPLHF.

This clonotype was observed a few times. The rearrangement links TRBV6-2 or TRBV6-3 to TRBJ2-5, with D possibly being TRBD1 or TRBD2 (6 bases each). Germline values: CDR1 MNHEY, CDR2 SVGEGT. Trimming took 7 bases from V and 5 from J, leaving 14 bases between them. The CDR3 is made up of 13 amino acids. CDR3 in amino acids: CASTKEGVETQYF. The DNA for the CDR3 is TGTGCCAGCACCAAGGAGGGGGTTGAGACCCAGTACTTC.

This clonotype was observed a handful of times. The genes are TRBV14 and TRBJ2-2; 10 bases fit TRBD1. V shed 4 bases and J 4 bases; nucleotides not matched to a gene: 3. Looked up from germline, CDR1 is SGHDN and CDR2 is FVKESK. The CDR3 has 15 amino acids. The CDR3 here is CASSRTGGSTGELFF. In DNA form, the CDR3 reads TGTGCCAGCAGCCGGACAGGGGGATCCACCGGGGAGCTGTTTTTT.

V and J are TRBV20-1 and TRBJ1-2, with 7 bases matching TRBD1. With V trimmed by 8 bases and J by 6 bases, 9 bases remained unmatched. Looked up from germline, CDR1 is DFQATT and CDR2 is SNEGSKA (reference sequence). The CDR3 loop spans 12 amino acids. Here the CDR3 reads CSTRTGSHGYTF. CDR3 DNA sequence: TGCAGTACTCGGACAGGCAGTCATGGCTACACCTTC.

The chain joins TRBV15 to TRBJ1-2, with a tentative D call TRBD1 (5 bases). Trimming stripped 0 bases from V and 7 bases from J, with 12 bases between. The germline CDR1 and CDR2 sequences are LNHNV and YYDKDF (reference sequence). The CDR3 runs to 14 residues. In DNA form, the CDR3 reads TGTGCCACCAGCAGAGAGGGACCGGCGGTTGGCTACACCTTC. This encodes CATSREGPAVGYTF.